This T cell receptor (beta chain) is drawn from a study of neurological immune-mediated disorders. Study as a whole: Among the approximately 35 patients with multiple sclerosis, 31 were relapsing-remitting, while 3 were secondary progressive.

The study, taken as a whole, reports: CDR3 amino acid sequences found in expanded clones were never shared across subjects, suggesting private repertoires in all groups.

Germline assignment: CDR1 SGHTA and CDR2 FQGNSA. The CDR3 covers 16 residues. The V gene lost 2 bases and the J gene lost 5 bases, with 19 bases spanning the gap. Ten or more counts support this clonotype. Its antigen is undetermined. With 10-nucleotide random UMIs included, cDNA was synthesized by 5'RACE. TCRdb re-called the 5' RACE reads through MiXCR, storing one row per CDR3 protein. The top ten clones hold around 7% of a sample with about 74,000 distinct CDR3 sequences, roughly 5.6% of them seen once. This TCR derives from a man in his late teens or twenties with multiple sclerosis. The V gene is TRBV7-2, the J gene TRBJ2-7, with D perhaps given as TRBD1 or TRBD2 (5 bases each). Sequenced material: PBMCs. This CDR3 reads CASSLNEGRLRDEQYF. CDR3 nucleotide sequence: TGTGCCAGCAGCTTAAACGAGGGACGCCTAAGGGACGAGCAGTACTTC.